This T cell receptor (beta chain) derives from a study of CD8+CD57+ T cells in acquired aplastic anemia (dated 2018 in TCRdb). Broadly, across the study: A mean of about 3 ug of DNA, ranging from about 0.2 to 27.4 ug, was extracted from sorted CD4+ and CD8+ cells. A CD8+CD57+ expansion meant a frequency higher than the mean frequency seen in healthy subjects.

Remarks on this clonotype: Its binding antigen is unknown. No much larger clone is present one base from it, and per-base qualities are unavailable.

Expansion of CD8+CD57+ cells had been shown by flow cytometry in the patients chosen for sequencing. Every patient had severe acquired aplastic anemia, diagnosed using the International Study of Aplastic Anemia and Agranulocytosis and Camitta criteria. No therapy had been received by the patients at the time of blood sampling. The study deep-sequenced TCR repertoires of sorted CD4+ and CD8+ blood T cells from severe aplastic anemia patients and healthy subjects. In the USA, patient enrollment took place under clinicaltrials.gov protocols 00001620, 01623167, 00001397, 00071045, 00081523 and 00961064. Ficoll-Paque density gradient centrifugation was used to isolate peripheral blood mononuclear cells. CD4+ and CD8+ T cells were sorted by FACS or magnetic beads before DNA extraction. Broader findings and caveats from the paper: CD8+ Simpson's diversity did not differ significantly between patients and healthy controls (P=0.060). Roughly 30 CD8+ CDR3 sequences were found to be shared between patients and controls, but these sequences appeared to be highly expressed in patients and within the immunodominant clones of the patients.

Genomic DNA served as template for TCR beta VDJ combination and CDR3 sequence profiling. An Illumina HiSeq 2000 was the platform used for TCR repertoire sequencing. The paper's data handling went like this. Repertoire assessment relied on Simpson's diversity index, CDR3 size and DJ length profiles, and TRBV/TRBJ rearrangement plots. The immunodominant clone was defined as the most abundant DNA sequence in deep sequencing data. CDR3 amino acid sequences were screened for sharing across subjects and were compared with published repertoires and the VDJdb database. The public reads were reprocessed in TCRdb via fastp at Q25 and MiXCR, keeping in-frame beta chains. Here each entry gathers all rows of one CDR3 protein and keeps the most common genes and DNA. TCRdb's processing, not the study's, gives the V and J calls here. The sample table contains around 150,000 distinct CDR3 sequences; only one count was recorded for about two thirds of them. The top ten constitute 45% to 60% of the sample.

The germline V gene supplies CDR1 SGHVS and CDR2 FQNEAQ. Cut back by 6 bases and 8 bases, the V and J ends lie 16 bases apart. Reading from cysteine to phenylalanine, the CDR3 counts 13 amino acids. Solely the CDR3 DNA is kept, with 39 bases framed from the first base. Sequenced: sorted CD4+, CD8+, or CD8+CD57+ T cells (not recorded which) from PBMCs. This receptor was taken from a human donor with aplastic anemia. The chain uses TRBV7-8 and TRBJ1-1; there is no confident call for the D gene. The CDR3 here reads CASRLNVVGEAFF. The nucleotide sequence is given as TGTGCCAGCAGGTTAAATGTTGTTGGGGAAGCTTTCTTT. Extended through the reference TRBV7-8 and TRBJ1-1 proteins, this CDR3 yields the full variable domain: GAGVSQSPRYKVAKRGQDVALRCDPISGHVSLFWYQQALGQGPEFLTYFQNEAQLDKSGLPSDRFFAERPEGSVSTLKIQRTQQEDSAVYLCASRLNVVGEAFFGQGTRLTVV.